Listed here are 8 T cell receptor beta chains from one sample, sequenced in a study of CD8 T cells in Susac syndrome. RNA, at about 0.45 to 1 ug, was reverse transcribed with random hexamers. MiXCR, run by TCRdb on the immunoSEQ multiplex PCR reads, gives a single entry per CDR3 protein. Of 150,000 to 250,000 distinct CDR3 sequences in the sample, about 95% were seen once. Sequencing used CD4+ T cells from PBMCs. Source of these receptors: a human donor with multiple sclerosis.

This chain uses TRBV12-5 with TRBJ1-5; weak D call: TRBD1 (5 bases). This CDR3 has 12 amino acids. From germline, CDR1 is LGHNT and CDR2 FRNRAP. V lost 8 bases to trimming and J lost 6 bases, with 11 bases between them. The CDR3 sequence: CASRGLGQPQHF. In nucleotides, the CDR3 is TGTGCTAGTAGGGGCTTGGGTCAGCCCCAGCATTTT. Looking up the rest from reference TRBV12-5 and TRBJ1-5 gives the full variable domain: DARVTQTPRHKVTEMGQEVTMRCQPILGHNTVFWYRQTMMQGLELLAYFRNRAPLDDSGMPKDRFSAEMPDATLATLKIQPSEPRDSAVYFCASRGLGQPQHFGDGTRLSIL.

This chain links TRBV14 with TRBJ1-2; no definite D call. Trimming pared 0 bases from V and 2 bases from J, leaving 16 bases between. CDR1 is SGHDN and CDR2 is FVKESK in the germline V gene. There are 17 residues in the CDR3. The CDR3 sequence is CASSQDMIRGRNYGYTF. CDR3 DNA: TGTGCCAGCAGCCAAGATATGATTCGTGGACGGAACTATGGCTACACCTTC.

The rearrangement uses TRBV24-1 and TRBJ2-5; D is possibly TRBD1 or TRBD2 (5 bases each). V was pared by 4 bases and J by 5 bases, with 16 bases between. The CDR3 contains 15 residues. CDR1 and CDR2 (germline): KGHDR, SFDVKD. In nucleotides, the CDR3 is TGTGCCACCAGTGACACCGGGACCACCGGGGAGACCCAGTACTTC. Encoded protein: CATSDTGTTGETQYF.

This rearrangement joins TRBV5-4 to TRBJ2-3; the match to TRBD2 covers 7 bases. The germline CDR1 and CDR2 sequences are SGHNT and YYREEE (reference sequence). The CDR3 is made up of 14 amino acids. V was clipped by 7 bases and J by 0 bases; unmatched bases: 5. Written as DNA, the CDR3 is TGTGCCAGCGGGACGGGGGGTAGCACAGATACGCAGTATTTT. Amino acids: CASGTGGSTDTQYF. The whole variable domain, filled in from reference TRBV5-4 and TRBJ2-3, reads ETGVTQSPTHLIKTRGQQVTLRCSSQSGHNTVSWYQQALGQGPQFIFQYYREEENGRGNFPPRFSGLQFPNYSSELNVNALELDDSALYLCASGTGGSTDTQYFGPGTRLTVL.

V gene TRBV24-1 combines with J gene TRBJ2-7; D is unclear. The CDR3 spans 14 residues. Germline-derived CDR1 and CDR2 are KGHDR and SFDVKD. V was clipped by 8 bases and J by 0 bases, with 13 bases between them. CDR3 DNA sequence: TGTGCCACCAAAACACTCCACACCTCCTACGAGCAGTACTTC. Amino acids: CATKTLHTSYEQYF.

CDR3 in DNA: TGTGCCAGCAGCACAGAACCCCGGGAGACCCAGTACTTC. This sequence encodes CASSTEPRETQYF. The chain employs TRBV7-3 and TRBJ2-5; no firm D call. This CDR3 region has 13 residues. Germline loops: CDR1 SGHTA, CDR2 FQGTGA. Trimming took 5 bases from V and 5 from J, leaving 12 bases between them.

The rearrangement joins TRBV3-1 to TRBJ1-1; D ambiguous. Germline V gene sequence: CDR1 LGHDT, CDR2 YNNKEL (reference sequence). The germline V and J ends were trimmed by 1 base and 5 bases, with 5 bases remaining between them. This CDR3 comprises 12 residues. CDR3 in amino acids: CASSQGVTEAFF. CDR3 in DNA: TGTGCCAGCAGCCAAGGGGTTACTGAAGCTTTCTTT.

The rearrangement uses TRBV24-1 and TRBJ2-5, with TRBD1 matching over 11 bases. Germline CDR1 KGHDR, CDR2 SFDVKD. Losses at the gene ends were 7 bases for V and 7 bases for J; bases not matched to a gene: 4. The CDR3 is made up of 13 amino acids. In DNA form, the CDR3 reads TGTGCCACCAGCGGACAGGGGGCCGGGACCCAGTACTTC. This gives the protein CATSGQGAGTQYF.